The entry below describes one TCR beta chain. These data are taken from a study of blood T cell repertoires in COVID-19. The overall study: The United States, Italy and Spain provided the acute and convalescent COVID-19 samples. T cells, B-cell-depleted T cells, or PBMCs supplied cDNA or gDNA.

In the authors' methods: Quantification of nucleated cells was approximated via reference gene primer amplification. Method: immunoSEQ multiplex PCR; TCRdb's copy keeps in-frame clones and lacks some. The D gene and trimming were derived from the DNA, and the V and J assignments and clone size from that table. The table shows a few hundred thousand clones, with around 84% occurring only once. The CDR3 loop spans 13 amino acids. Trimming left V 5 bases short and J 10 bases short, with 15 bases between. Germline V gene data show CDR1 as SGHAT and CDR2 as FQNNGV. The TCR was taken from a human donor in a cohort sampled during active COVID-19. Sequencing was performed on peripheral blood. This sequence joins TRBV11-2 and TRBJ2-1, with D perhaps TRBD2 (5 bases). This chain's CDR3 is CASSPRTLGEQFF. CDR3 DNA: TGTGCCAGCAGCCCCCGGACTCTCGGGGAGCAGTTCTTC. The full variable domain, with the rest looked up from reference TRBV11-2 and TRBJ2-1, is EAGVAQSPRYKIIEKRQSVAFWCNPISGHATLYWYQQILGQGPKLLIQFQNNGVVDDSQLPKDRFSAERLKGVDSTLKIQPAKLEDSAVYLCASSPRTLGEQFFGPGTRLTVL.